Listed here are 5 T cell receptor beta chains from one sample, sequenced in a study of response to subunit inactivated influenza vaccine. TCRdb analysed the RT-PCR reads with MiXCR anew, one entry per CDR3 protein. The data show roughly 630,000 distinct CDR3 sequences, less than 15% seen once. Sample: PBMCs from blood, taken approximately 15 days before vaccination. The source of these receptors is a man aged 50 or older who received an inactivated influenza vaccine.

The CDR3 sequence is CASSSPTGQGQGNEQFF. CDR3 nucleotide sequence: TGTGCCAGCAGCTCACCGACGGGGCAGGGGCAGGGCAATGAGCAGTTCTTC. This sequence joins TRBV7-2 and TRBJ2-1; possibly TRBD1 for D (6 bases). Germline V gene data show CDR1 as SGHTA and CDR2 as FQGNSA. V was cut by 4 bases and J by 6 bases, with 22 bases left in between. CDR3 length equals 17 residues.

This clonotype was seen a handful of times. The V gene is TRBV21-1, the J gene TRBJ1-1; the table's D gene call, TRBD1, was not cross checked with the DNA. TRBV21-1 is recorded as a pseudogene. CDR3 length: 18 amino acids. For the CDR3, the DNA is TGTGCCAGCAGCAAATCCACAGGTGAGGAGTTAAGAAACACTGAAGCTTTCTTT. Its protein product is CASSKSTGEELRNTEAFF.

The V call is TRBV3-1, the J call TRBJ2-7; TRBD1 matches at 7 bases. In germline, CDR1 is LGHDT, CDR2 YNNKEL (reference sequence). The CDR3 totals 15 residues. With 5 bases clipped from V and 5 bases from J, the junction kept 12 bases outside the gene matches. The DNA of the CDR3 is TGTGCCAGCAGCTCCCTTCCGGGACAGATCGACGAGCAGTACTTC. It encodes CASSSLPGQIDEQYF.

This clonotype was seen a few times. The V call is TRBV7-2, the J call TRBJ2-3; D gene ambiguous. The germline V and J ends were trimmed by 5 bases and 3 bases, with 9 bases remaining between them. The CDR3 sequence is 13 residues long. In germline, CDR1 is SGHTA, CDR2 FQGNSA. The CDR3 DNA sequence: TGTGCCAGCAGCAGAGCCCGAACAGATACGCAGTATTTT. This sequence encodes CASSRARTDTQYF.

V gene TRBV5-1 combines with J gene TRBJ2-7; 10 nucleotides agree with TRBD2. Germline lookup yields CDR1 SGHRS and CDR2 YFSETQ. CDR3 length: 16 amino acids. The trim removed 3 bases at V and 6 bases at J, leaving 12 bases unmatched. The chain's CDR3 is CASSSDSSGRNPEQYF. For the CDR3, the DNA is TGCGCCAGCAGCTCCGACTCTAGCGGGAGAAACCCCGAGCAGTACTTC.